This TCR beta chain was recorded in a study of T cells after posttransplantation cyclophosphamide. This clone is medium-sized within its sample. A marrow graft followed busulfan-fludarabine conditioning, with cyclophosphamide on days +3 and +4. Data came from immunoSEQ multiplex PCR; TCRdb stores just in-frame clones and leaves some out. The sample yields thousands of clones, without any singletons. Trimming took off 3 bases at V and 8 bases at J, with 13 bases between the two ends. Per the germline V gene, CDR1 is MDHEN and CDR2 is SYDVKM. The length of the CDR3 is 14 residues. The receptor was isolated from a female patient in her forties or fifties who received an allogeneic stem cell transplant from an unrelated donor, was CMV-positive, and had acute GVHD only. Some of these T cells may belong to the graft donor. The sequencing here drew on PBMCs, taken after allogeneic stem cell transplant with posttransplant cyclophosphamide. The chain couples TRBV28 to TRBJ1-4, with D maybe TRBD1 (5 bases). CDR3 DNA: TGTGCCAGCAGTTTCGGAGGGGTTAGAGAAAAACTGTTTTTT. Translated, it gives CASSFGGVREKLFF.